The sequence of this T cell receptor beta chain was determined in a study of vaccination effects on CD4 cells after COVID-19 (dated by TCRdb to 2022 to 2024). Background on the whole study: In the ViraFEST assay, PBMC were stimulated with viral peptide pools, and TCR sequencing was then used to find antigen-specific CD4+ T cell clonotypes based on their expansion. Each well held two million PBMC cultured in IMDM containing roughly 5% human AB serum, 8 to 10 IU/ml IL-2 and gentamicin, along with about 9.3 ug/ml peptides. Participants received two doses of either the BNT162b2 or the mRNA-1273 mRNA SARS-CoV-2 vaccine. Cultures from other donors in the study were sequenced using the Oncomine TCR Beta short-read assay on an Illumina iSeq 100. Altogether, over 9 COVID-19 convalescent patients and several SARS-CoV-2-naive healthy vaccine recipients made up the full study. In both COVID-19 convalescent patients and infection-naive vaccine recipients, the study compared SARS-CoV-2 spike-specific CD4+ TCR repertoires from before mRNA vaccination with those from after it. Beyond this particular receptor, the publication reports: Among healthy vaccine recipients, nearly all vaccine-induced clones were SARS-CoV-2 mono-reactive, and just 1 of 255 was cross-reactive with common cold coronaviruses. Both infection-induced and vaccine-induced clones contracted markedly at late post-vaccination timepoints, which is consistent with waning T cell responses. The study was limited by a small number of convalescent patients, and early post-infection timepoints were lacking.

The CDR3 runs 19 amino acids, cysteine and phenylalanine included. The only DNA kept is the CDR3, 57 bases in frame from the first base. CDR1 and CDR2 were assigned from the germline V gene as SGDLS and YYNGEE. Relative to germline, V is missing 1 base and J is missing 2 bases, with 10 bases of the junction outside any gene match. Worth noting for this clone: Its antigen remains unidentified. Base-call qualities are not available, and no considerably larger clone is one nucleotide away.

The library was produced with the immunoSEQ multiplex PCR assay. TCR beta CDR3 sequencing was performed on DNA from the cultured, isolated CD4+ T cells. The source study handled its data this way. The analysis removed non-productive TCR sequences, trimmed reads to the CDR3 region, and retained only CDR3s that were 7 or more amino acids long. Antigen-specific clonotypes were identified using the MANAFEST web app by comparison of expansion in peptide wells against reference cultures. To count as positive, a clone had to show expansion at FDR<0.05 compared with the reference and with all other wells, an odds ratio above 5, and a frequency above 0.1% in two replicate wells. A clonotype was called cross-reactive if it was significantly expanded both in SARS-CoV-2 spike wells and in at least one common cold coronavirus spike condition. CDR3 similarity was assessed by Levenshtein distance with the stringdist R package, and unrooted trees were built with ape in R 3.6.1. The table comes from immuneACCESS by way of TCRdb, which keeps in-frame sequences with V and J called. Part of the clones is missing from these tables; in studies checked, under half for an unresolved V gene and the rest for unknown reasons. V and J calls and clone size come straight from that table; D and trimming were deduced from the DNA. The sample yields more than 30,000 clones; about four fifths were counted once. The ten largest clones represent 2.9% of the sample.

After roughly 11 days of culture, CD4+ T cells were isolated with the EasySep CD4+ T cell isolation kit. Healthy vaccine recipients had no prior SARS-CoV-2 infection, confirmed by negative nucleocapsid antibodies before and after vaccination. Half of the culture medium was replaced with fresh IL-2-containing medium on days 3 and 7. Each peptide stimulation condition was cultured in triplicate wells unless otherwise noted. PBMC were separated from whole blood using Ficoll-Paque Plus gradient centrifugation and were then either cryopreserved at -140C or used fresh. The QIAamp micro DNA kit was used to extract genomic DNA from the cultured CD4+ T cells.

This sequence uses TRBV9 and TRBJ2-6; 9 of the junction bases match TRBD1. The sequenced sample was CD4+ T cells from PBMCs cultured without peptide, obtained before COVID-19 vaccination. The receptor was isolated from a human donor who received a COVID-19 vaccine. The nucleotide sequence is TGTGCCAGCAGCGTAAAATCCGGGACAGGGCTTGCTGGGGCCAACGTCCTGACTTTC. Its product reads: CASSVKSGTGLAGANVLTF. Beyond the CDR3, the reference TRBV9 and TRBJ2-6 genes provide the residues; the full variable domain reads: DSGVTQTPKHLITATGQRVTLRCSPRSGDLSVYWYQQSLDQGLQFLIQYYNGEERAKGNILERFSAQQFPDLHSELNLSSLELGDSALYFCASSVKSGTGLAGANVLTFGAGSRLTVL.